The rows below give T cell receptor beta chains drawn from one sample of a study of cytomegalovirus exposure and HLA in healthy donors. Libraries were prepared by immunoSEQ multiplex PCR; TCRdb keeps only in-frame clonotypes and omits some of them. The table records some 130,000 clones, around a tenth of them present only once. Sequences were obtained from PBMCs. All receptors come from a middle-aged man in good health and CMV-seronegative. Each CDR3 is given with its conserved first and last residue. A D gene is named only where the DNA matches it firmly. Size values are once, few and many counts, or a class for expanded clones, and some rows have none.

length: 15
size: .
J: TRBJ2-7
V: TRBV9
D: TRBD2
DNA: TGTGCCAGCAACATCGGGGGGACTAGCCTACACGAGCAGTACTTC
CDR3: CASNIGGTSLHEQYF

length: 14
size: .
J: TRBJ1-2
V: TRBV6-1
D: TRBD1
DNA: TGTGCCAGCACCCTAAACGACAGGGGCGATGGCTACACCTTC
CDR3: CASTLNDRGDGYTF

length: 17
size: .
J: TRBJ2-7
V: TRBV2
D: TRBD2
DNA: TGTGCCAGCAGTCGGAGGGGACTAGCGGGAGCGGCCTACGAGCAGTACTTC
CDR3: CASSRRGLAGAAYEQYF

length: 15
size: few
J: TRBJ2-7
V: TRBV27
D: TRBD1
DNA: TGTGCCAGCAGTATCCCGGGACAGGGGGGAGGCGAGCAGTACTTC
CDR3: CASSIPGQGGGEQYF

length: 20
size: few
J: TRBJ2-5
V: TRBV4-1
D: TRBD1
DNA: TGCGCCAGCAGCCAAGTTGGCCTAGGGACAGGGCGAGGAGAAGGAGAGACCCAGTACTTC
CDR3: CASSQVGLGTGRGEGETQYF

length: 13
size: few
J: TRBJ2-1
V: TRBV5-1
D: .
DNA: TGCGCCAGCAGCTTGGCCCGGCAGGCTGAGCAGTTCTTC
CDR3: CASSLARQAEQFF

length: 13
size: .
J: TRBJ1-2
V: TRBV9
D: .
DNA: TGTGCCAGCAGCGTAGGGCAGGGCTATGGCTACACCTTC
CDR3: CASSVGQGYGYTF

length: 14
size: few
J: TRBJ2-5
V: TRBV28
D: .
DNA: TGTGCCAGCAGTTTAGGGGGGGCGGGTGAGACCCAGTACTTC
CDR3: CASSLGGAGETQYF

length: 15
size: .
J: TRBJ1-2
V: TRBV5-4
D: .
DNA: TGTGCCAGCAGCTTGGCCTACCCGGGGTTCTATGGCTACACCTTC
CDR3: CASSLAYPGFYGYTF

length: 15
size: few
J: TRBJ2-3
V: TRBV11-3
D: .
DNA: TGTGCCAGCAGCTTAGGCAGGGGATGGACAGATACGCAGTATTTT
CDR3: CASSLGRGWTDTQYF

length: 13
size: .
J: TRBJ2-7
V: TRBV30
D: .
DNA: TGTGCCTGGAGGAAACAGAGCTCCTACGAGCAGTACTTC
CDR3: CAWRKQSSYEQYF

length: 12
size: few
J: TRBJ2-7
V: TRBV28
D: .
DNA: TGTGCCACTCAACCAGGGATCTACGAGCAGTACTTC
CDR3: CATQPGIYEQYF

length: 16
size: .
J: TRBJ2-5
V: TRBV6-4
D: .
DNA: TGTGCCAGCAGTGAACAGGTGTGGTCCCTTGAGGAGACCCAGTACTTC
CDR3: CASSEQVWSLEETQYF

length: 17
size: many
J: TRBJ2-5
V: TRBV2
D: TRBD2
DNA: TGTGCCAGCAGTGAAGGCGAGGAGCGGGGGGGCGGGGAGACCCAGTACTTC
CDR3: CASSEGEERGGGETQYF

length: 12
size: .
J: TRBJ1-4
V: TRBV7-9
D: .
DNA: TGTGCCAGCAGCTCCCCGGGTGAAAAACTGTTTTTT
CDR3: CASSSPGEKLFF

length: 13
size: .
J: TRBJ2-2
V: TRBV19
D: TRBD1
DNA: TGTGCCACCAGGGACAGGGGGACCGGGGAGCTGTTTTTT
CDR3: CATRDRGTGELFF

length: 15
size: few
J: TRBJ2-7
V: TRBV6-1
D: .
DNA: TGTGCCAGCAGTGAAGGCTTTCTGTCGAGCTACGAGCAGTACTTC
CDR3: CASSEGFLSSYEQYF

length: 14
size: few
J: TRBJ1-5
V: TRBV27
D: .
DNA: TGTGCCAGCAGTTTTTCACGGAGCAATCAGCCCCAGCATTTT
CDR3: CASSFSRSNQPQHF

length: 14
size: once
J: TRBJ2-7
V: TRBV19
D: TRBD1
DNA: TGTGCCAGTAGTATGGATCGGGACAGGGACGAGCAGTACTTC
CDR3: CASSMDRDRDEQYF

length: 11
size: .
J: TRBJ2-5
V: TRBV2
D: .
DNA: TGTGCCAGCAGAGCTGAAGAGACCCAGTACTTC
CDR3: CASRAEETQYF

length: 16
size: .
J: TRBJ2-5
V: TRBV6-5
D: TRBD2
DNA: TGTGCCAGCAGTTACTCCTACGGGAGGACCGGGGAGACCCAGTACTTC
CDR3: CASSYSYGRTGETQYF

length: 14
size: few
J: TRBJ1-1
V: TRBV28
D: .
DNA: TGTGCCAGCAGTGTCCTCAGGGGCCGCAGTGAAGCTTTCTTT
CDR3: CASSVLRGRSEAFF

length: 15
size: .
J: TRBJ2-7
V: TRBV6-5
D: .
DNA: TGTGCCAGCACCCCCTCCCTCGGCAACGCGGGCGAGCAGTACTTC
CDR3: CASTPSLGNAGEQYF

length: 16
size: .
J: TRBJ1-6
V: TRBV5-1
D: TRBD1
DNA: TGCGCCAGCAGCCCAGGGGACAGCTCCTATAATTCACCCCTCCACTTT
CDR3: CASSPGDSSYNSPLHF

length: 13
size: few
J: TRBJ1-1
V: TRBV29-1
D: .
DNA: TGCAGCGTTTTGGGGGAGGGGAACACTGAAGCTTTCTTT
CDR3: CSVLGEGNTEAFF

length: 13
size: .
J: TRBJ1-6
V: TRBV30
D: .
DNA: TGTGCCTGGAGTGCTGCTAATAATTCACCCCTCCACTTT
CDR3: CAWSAANNSPLHF

length: 17
size: .
J: TRBJ1-2
V: TRBV19
D: .
DNA: TGTGCCAGTAGCCACCGGGACTATACCTCCCGTAACTATGGCTACACCTTC
CDR3: CASSHRDYTSRNYGYTF

length: 17
size: .
J: TRBJ2-5
V: TRBV5-1
D: .
DNA: TGCGCCAGCAGCCAAGAGGCTTTGGACAGTCATCAAGAGACCCAGTACTTC
CDR3: CASSQEALDSHQETQYF

length: 16
size: few
J: TRBJ1-2
V: TRBV6-1
D: .
DNA: TGTGCCAGCAGTGAAGCCGGGGGGGAAAGTAACTATGGCTACACCTTC
CDR3: CASSEAGGESNYGYTF

length: 16
size: few
J: TRBJ2-1
V: TRBV30
D: TRBD2
DNA: TGTGCCTGGAGTCCCACGGGACTAGCAACCTACAATGAGCAGTTCTTC
CDR3: CAWSPTGLATYNEQFF

length: 15
size: .
J: TRBJ2-5
V: TRBV14
D: .
DNA: TGTGCCAGCAGCCCCTGGGGGCAGGGGAAAGAGACCCAGTACTTC
CDR3: CASSPWGQGKETQYF

length: 18
size: few
J: TRBJ2-3
V: TRBV12-5
D: TRBD2
DNA: TGTGCTAGTGGCGTAACCCAAGACGGACTAGCGGGCACAGATACGCAGTATTTT
CDR3: CASGVTQDGLAGTDTQYF

length: 16
size: .
J: TRBJ1-5
V: TRBV27
D: .
DNA: TGTGCCAGCAGGGGTGTGGGGCGAACAAGCAATCAGCCCCAGCATTTT
CDR3: CASRGVGRTSNQPQHF

length: 15
size: many
J: TRBJ2-1
V: TRBV2
D: TRBD1
DNA: TGTGCCAGCAGTTCCAGGGGGACCTCCTACAATGAGCAGTTCTTC
CDR3: CASSSRGTSYNEQFF

length: 13
size: few
J: TRBJ1-4
V: TRBV2
D: TRBD1
DNA: TGTGCCACCGGCAGGGGGAAACTTGAAAAACTGTTTTTT
CDR3: CATGRGKLEKLFF

length: 16
size: few
J: TRBJ2-5
V: TRBV5-1
D: TRBD1
DNA: TGCGCCAGCAGCTCCGGGACAGGGGGTTGGAAGGAGACCCAGTACTTC
CDR3: CASSSGTGGWKETQYF

length: 11
size: .
J: TRBJ2-1
V: TRBV29-1
D: .
DNA: TGCAGCGCCCGGACAGTTAATGAGCAGTTCTTC
CDR3: CSARTVNEQFF

length: 12
size: few
J: TRBJ2-7
V: TRBV6-1
D: .
DNA: TGTGCCAGCAGTGGCAGTTCCTACGAGCAGTACTTC
CDR3: CASSGSSYEQYF

length: 13
size: few
J: TRBJ1-2
V: TRBV19
D: .
DNA: TGTGCCAGTAACCTTATAGAGACGACTACCTACACCTTC
CDR3: CASNLIETTTYTF

length: 16
size: few
J: TRBJ2-3
V: TRBV25-1
D: TRBD2
DNA: TGTGCCAGCAGTGCTACTAGTAGCGGGAGGACAGATACGCAGTATTTT
CDR3: CASSATSSGRTDTQYF

length: 16
size: few
J: TRBJ2-2
V: TRBV7-9
D: TRBD1
DNA: TGTGCCAGCAGCCCGAGACAGGGGGCGCGTTTCGGGGAGCTGTTTTTT
CDR3: CASSPRQGARFGELFF

length: 14
size: few
J: TRBJ2-1
V: TRBV28
D: TRBD2
DNA: TGTGCCAGCAGCCCGGGAGGGGGGACCCGGCGACAGTTCTTC
CDR3: CASSPGGGTRRQFF

length: 13
size: .
J: TRBJ1-1
V: TRBV5-1
D: .
DNA: TGCGCCAGCAGCTCAACAGGGTTCACTGAAGCTTTCTTT
CDR3: CASSSTGFTEAFF

length: 11
size: few
J: TRBJ1-4
V: TRBV25-1
D: .
DNA: TGTGCCAGCAGGGAGAATGAAAAACTGTTTTTT
CDR3: CASRENEKLFF

length: 15
size: few
J: TRBJ1-2
V: TRBV7-2
D: .
DNA: TGTGCCAGCAGCTTAGCGACCGGGGGTAACTATGGCTACACCTTC
CDR3: CASSLATGGNYGYTF

length: 12
size: few
J: TRBJ1-1
V: TRBV11-2
D: .
DNA: TGTGCCAGCAGTTGGACAGTACTTGAAGCTTTCTTT
CDR3: CASSWTVLEAFF

length: 16
size: many
J: TRBJ2-3
V: TRBV4-2
D: TRBD2
DNA: TGTGCCAGCAGCCAAGAAAGGGCTAGCGGGGGGGATACGCAGTATTTT
CDR3: CASSQERASGGDTQYF

length: 15
size: few
J: TRBJ2-6
V: TRBV6-1
D: .
DNA: TGTGCCAGCAGCCACCAGGGCTCTGGGGCCAACGTCCTGACTTTC
CDR3: CASSHQGSGANVLTF

length: 13
size: few
J: TRBJ1-1
V: TRBV7-3
D: .
DNA: TGTGCCAGCAGTCTTGAGGTCCTCACTGAAGCTTTCTTT
CDR3: CASSLEVLTEAFF

length: 14
size: .
J: TRBJ1-1
V: TRBV19
D: .
DNA: TGTGCCACCAATCCGGGACATTGGGGTACTGAAGCTTTCTTT
CDR3: CATNPGHWGTEAFF

length: 12
size: .
J: TRBJ1-2
V: TRBV5-6
D: .
DNA: TGTGCCAGCAGTTTATTAACTGCTGGCTACACCTTC
CDR3: CASSLLTAGYTF

length: 21
size: once
J: TRBJ2-4
V: TRBV21-1
D: .
DNA: TGTGCCAGCAGCAAAGTGGGTCCGGGACAGGGGACTTCTACAGCCAAAAACATTCAGTACTTC
CDR3: CASSKVGPGQGTSTAKNIQYF

length: 16
size: .
J: TRBJ1-1
V: TRBV19
D: TRBD1
DNA: TGTGCCAGTAGTCCAGGGACAGGGGGCGGATTGACTGAAGCTTTCTTT
CDR3: CASSPGTGGGLTEAFF

length: 14
size: few
J: TRBJ1-3
V: TRBV9
D: .
DNA: TGTGCCAGCAGCGTAGCCGGCTCTGGAAACACCATATATTTT
CDR3: CASSVAGSGNTIYF

length: 14
size: few
J: TRBJ2-3
V: TRBV2
D: .
DNA: TGTGCCAGCACCTGGGGGCACGGAGTAGATACGCAGTATTTT
CDR3: CASTWGHGVDTQYF

length: 20
size: .
J: TRBJ2-7
V: TRBV21-1
D: .
DNA: TGTGCCAGCAGCAAGCCCTCGGCGATCAGAGAACTAGCGGGGCGCTACGAGCAGTACTTC
CDR3: CASSKPSAIRELAGRYEQYF

length: 13
size: .
J: TRBJ2-7
V: TRBV29-1
D: TRBD1
DNA: TGCAGCGTAGTAGGGGGCGCATCCTACGAGCAGTACTTC
CDR3: CSVVGGASYEQYF